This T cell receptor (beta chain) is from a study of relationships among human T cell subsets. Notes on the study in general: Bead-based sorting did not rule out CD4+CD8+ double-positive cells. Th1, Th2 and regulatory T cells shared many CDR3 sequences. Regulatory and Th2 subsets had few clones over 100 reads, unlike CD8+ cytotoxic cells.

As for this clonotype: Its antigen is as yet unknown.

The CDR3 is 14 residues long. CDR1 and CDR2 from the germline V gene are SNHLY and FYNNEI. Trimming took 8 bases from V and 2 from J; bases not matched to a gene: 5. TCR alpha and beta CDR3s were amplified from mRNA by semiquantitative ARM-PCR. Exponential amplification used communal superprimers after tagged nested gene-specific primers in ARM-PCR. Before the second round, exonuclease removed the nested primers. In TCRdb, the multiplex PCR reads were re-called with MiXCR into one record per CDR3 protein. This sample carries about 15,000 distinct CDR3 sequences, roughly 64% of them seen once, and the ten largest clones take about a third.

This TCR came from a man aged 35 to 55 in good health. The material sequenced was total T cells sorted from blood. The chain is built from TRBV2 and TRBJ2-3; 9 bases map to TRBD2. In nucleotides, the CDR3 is TGTGCCAGCTTAAGACTAGCGGTCACAGATACGCAGTATTTT. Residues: CASLRLAVTDTQYF. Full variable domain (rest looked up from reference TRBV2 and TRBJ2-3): EPEVTQTPSHQVTQMGQEVILRCVPISNHLYFYWYRQILGQKVEFLVSFYNNEISEKSEIFDDQFSVERPDGSNFTLKIRSTKLEDSAMYFCASLRLAVTDTQYFGPGTRLTVL.